Only one count was recorded for the clone carrying this T cell receptor beta chain. Trimming took 6 bases from V and 0 from J, leaving 17 bases between them. The CDR3 covers 16 residues. The germline CDR1 and CDR2 sequences are MNHEY and SVGEGT. Original analysis: From reference gene primer amplification, estimates of nucleated cell counts were derived. The assay was immunoSEQ multiplex PCR, and TCRdb's table has in-frame clones only and misses some. The V and J calls and clone size come from that table; D and trimming were worked out from the DNA. Of roughly 430,000 clones listed, roughly 84% were seen once; the top ten hold about 1.4%. The data stem from a study of blood T cell repertoires in COVID-19. Study-wide context: Sources were T cells, B-cell-depleted T cells, or PBMCs; the material itself was cDNA or gDNA.

Cohorts were determined from participant-reported clinical history. Each exposed participant met a COVID-19 case in the 2 weeks preceding study entry. The TCR was taken from a woman aged 18-29 years who had been exposed to COVID-19. This chain connects TRBV6-2 or TRBV6-3 to TRBJ1-2; a possible D gene is TRBD1 (6 bases). The sequenced sample was PBMCs or T cells enriched from blood (not recorded which). CDR3 nucleotide sequence: TGTGCCAGCAGCTTTAGGGGGGGAGGGACTAACTATGGCTACACCTTC. It specifies CASSFRGGGTNYGYTF.